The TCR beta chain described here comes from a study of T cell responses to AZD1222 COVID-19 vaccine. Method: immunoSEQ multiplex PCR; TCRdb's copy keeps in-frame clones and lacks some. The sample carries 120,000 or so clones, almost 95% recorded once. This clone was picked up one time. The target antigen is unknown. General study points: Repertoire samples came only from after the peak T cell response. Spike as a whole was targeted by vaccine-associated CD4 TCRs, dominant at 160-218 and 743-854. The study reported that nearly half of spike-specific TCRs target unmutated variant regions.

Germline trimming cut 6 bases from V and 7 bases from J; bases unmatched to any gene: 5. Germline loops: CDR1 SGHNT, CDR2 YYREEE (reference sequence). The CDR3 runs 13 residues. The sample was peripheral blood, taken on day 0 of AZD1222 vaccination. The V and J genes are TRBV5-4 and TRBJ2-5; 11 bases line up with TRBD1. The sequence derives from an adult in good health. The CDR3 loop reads CASTGGQGGTQYF. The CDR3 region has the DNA TGTGCCAGCACTGGGGGACAGGGGGGGACCCAGTACTTC.